The clone carrying this TCR beta chain appeared a single time. The antigen is not known. The source of the sample is a study of T cell responses to AZD1222 COVID-19 vaccine. Study observations and caveats: Clonal diversity was possibly underestimated; the donors were predominantly white British and more often female. Nearly half of spike-specific TCRs reportedly target unmutated variant regions. At 160-218 and 743-854, vaccine-associated CD4 TCRs were dominant, and they spanned spike.

The repertoire was sequenced with immunoSEQ multiplex PCR; TCRdb's copy has only in-frame clones and lacks some. The data hold 150,000 to 200,000 clones, with 92% observed a single time. The V gene end was trimmed by 2 bases and the J gene end by 0 bases; junction bases not matched to a gene: 13. The CDR3 consists of 19 residues. In germline, CDR1 is SGDLS, CDR2 YYNGEE. The sample here was peripheral blood, taken 28 days after the second AZD1222 dose. This rearrangement joins TRBV9 to TRBJ1-3, with 8 positions matching TRBD1. This TCR was recovered from an adult who received the AZD1222 COVID-19 vaccine. CDR3 in DNA: TGTGCCAGCAGCGTGACAGGGGCCACTTATTCCAGCTCTGGAAACACCATATATTTT. Translated: CASSVTGATYSSSGNTIYF.